One T cell receptor (beta chain) is described in this entry. CDR1 is LGHNT and CDR2 is FRNRAP in the germline V gene. The CDR3 spans 15 residues. V was pared by 5 bases and J by 10 bases, with 8 bases of the junction left unmatched. The sample belongs to a study of PD-L1 blockade in urothelial cancer. Sequencing was performed with immunoSEQ multiplex PCR; in TCRdb, only in-frame clones are kept and a portion is missing. The data contain about 74,000 clones, 85% to 90% of them singletons. Time point reported: pretreatment peripheral blood. Locally advanced or metastatic urothelial carcinoma was diagnosed in the patients.

The TCR was taken from a man between 65 and 80 years old with urothelial cancer. The starting material was PBMCs, obtained around atezolizumab (anti-PD-L1) treatment. The rearrangement joins TRBV12-5 to TRBJ2-1; 13 bases map to TRBD2. The CDR3 protein is CASGTGLAGEVEQFF. CDR3 DNA sequence: TGTGCTAGTGGTACCGGACTAGCGGGAGAGGTAGAGCAGTTCTTC.